One and the same sample provided the 23 T cell receptor beta chains below, sequenced in a study of blood T cell repertoires in COVID-19. Produced via immunoSEQ multiplex PCR; TCRdb's table is partial and in-frame only. The table has more than 85,000 clones, around 85% seen once; the top ten hold roughly 40%. Input material: peripheral blood. The source is a man older than 75 with acute or convalescent COVID-19.

The chain has TRBV4-1 and TRBJ1-2; 7 bases are shared with TRBD1. CDR3 length: 17 amino acids. Germline CDR1 and CDR2: MGHRA and YSYEKL. The junction had 12 bases not matched to a gene; V was cut back by 5 bases and J by 0 bases. The CDR3 DNA reads TGCGCCAGCAGCGTTACGACCGGACAGGAGACTAACTATGGCTACACCTTC. Translating gives CASSVTTGQETNYGYTF.

The rearrangement links TRBV19 to TRBJ2-2; tentatively, D is TRBD2 (6 bases). The V gene's germline CDR1 is LNHDA and CDR2 SQIVND (reference sequence). The CDR3 is 16 amino acids. V gave up 5 bases and J gave up 0 bases, with 13 bases separating them. CDR3 nucleotides: TGTGCCAGTAGTTATAGCGGTTCCGCGAACACCGGGGAGCTGTTTTTT. It yields the protein CASSYSGSANTGELFF.

The V call is TRBV19, the J call TRBJ2-2; 8 bases are shared with TRBD1. In germline, CDR1 is LNHDA, CDR2 SQIVND (reference sequence). Germline trimming cut 5 bases from V and 3 bases from J; bases unmatched to any gene: 2. The CDR3 contains 14 residues. The CDR3 DNA reads TGTGCCAGTAGTCCACAGGGGGACACCGGGGAGCTGTTTTTT. It specifies CASSPQGDTGELFF.

V usage is TRBV5-1 and J usage is TRBJ2-3; weak D call: TRBD1 (6 bases). The CDR3 totals 14 residues. Between the trimmed V and J ends, which lost 4 bases and 2 bases, there was a span of 11 bases. The germline gives CDR1 SGHRS, CDR2 YFSETQ. The CDR3 DNA reads TGCGCCAGCAGCCCCGGACAGCTCACAGATACGCAGTATTTT. As protein: CASSPGQLTDTQYF.

V is TRBV11-2 and J is TRBJ1-4; D unclear. This CDR3 is 15 amino acids long. Trimming shortened V by 5 bases and J by 2 bases, and 12 bases separated the two germline ends. Germline V gene sequence: CDR1 SGHAT, CDR2 FQNNGV. The CDR3 nucleotides are TGTGCCAGCAGCCTTCGTGTCGGGACTAATGAAAAACTGTTTTTT. This codes for CASSLRVGTNEKLFF.

The chain employs TRBV28 and TRBJ1-2; unclear D gene. Trimming shortened V by 3 bases and J by 8 bases, and 16 bases separated the two germline ends. In germline, CDR1 is MDHEN, CDR2 SYDVKM. The CDR3 spans 14 residues. The CDR3 loop reads CASSFTDGRNGYTF. DNA of the CDR3: TGTGCCAGCAGTTTCACGGACGGGAGGAACGGCTACACCTTC.

This clone was detected once. This chain connects TRBV7-2 to TRBJ2-1, with 9 positions matching TRBD2. J was trimmed by 4 bases and V by 11 bases; bases with no gene match: 9. In germline, CDR1 is SGHTA, CDR2 FQGNSA. The CDR3 consists of 14 residues. The CDR3 sequence: CASNSGREYNEQFF. The CDR3 DNA sequence: TGTGCCTCGAATAGCGGGAGAGAGTACAATGAGCAGTTCTTC.

This sequence joins TRBV4-1 and TRBJ1-1; no clear D. This CDR3 comprises 13 residues. Trimming removed 0 bases at V and 6 bases at J, with 8 bases between. Germline assignment: CDR1 MGHRA and CDR2 YSYEKL. The chain's CDR3 is CASSQEGRAEAFF. In nucleotides, the CDR3 is TGCGCCAGCAGCCAAGAAGGGAGGGCTGAAGCTTTCTTT.

The V gene is TRBV15, the J gene TRBJ2-5; tentative D call: TRBD2 (5 bases). The CDR3 has 14 residues. Germline V gives CDR1 LNHNV, CDR2 YYDKDF (reference sequence). Trimming cost V 1 base and J 5 bases, with 11 bases left between them. CDR3: CATSRGEWVETQYF. The CDR3 DNA sequence: TGTGCCACCAGCAGAGGGGAGTGGGTGGAGACCCAGTACTTC.

In this sample, this clone turned up once. The junction departs from the called germline gene at one end, perhaps through a read error. V gene TRBV6-5 combines with J gene TRBJ1-6; TRBD1 matches at 7 bases. The CDR3 length is 12 residues. The germline V gene has CDR1 MNHEY and CDR2 SVGAGI. The CDR3 nucleotides are TGTGCCAGCAGTTACCGAGAGGGGGCCCTTCACTTT. Its translation: CASSYREGALHF.

This rearrangement joins TRBV7-8 to TRBJ2-7; TRBD1 matches 9 bases. Germline V gene sequence: CDR1 SGHVS, CDR2 FQNEAQ. Unmatched junction bases numbered 10, after V lost 5 bases and J lost 5 bases. There are 15 residues in the CDR3. In nucleotides, the CDR3 is TGTGCCAGCAGCCCTCCGGGACAGGGAGGGGACGAGCAGTACTTC. Encoded protein: CASSPPGQGGDEQYF.

In its sample, this clone was seen a few times. This chain uses TRBV6-5 with TRBJ1-1; tentatively, D is TRBD1 (5 bases). Germline V gene sequence: CDR1 MNHEY, CDR2 SVGAGI. V was clipped by 4 bases and J by 6 bases, with 12 bases between them. This CDR3 region has 13 residues. The CDR3 here is CASSSGFSPEAFF. The CDR3 DNA reads TGTGCCAGCAGTTCAGGGTTCTCCCCTGAAGCTTTCTTT.

This clone came up once. V and J are TRBV11-3 and TRBJ2-2, with TRBD2 as a possible D gene (6 bases). The germline CDR1 and CDR2 sequences are SGHNT and YENEEA. The CDR3 spans 14 residues. V shed 4 bases and J shed 5 bases, with 11 bases lying between them. In DNA, the CDR3 is TGTGCCAGCAGCTCCCACCGGGGGACCGGGGAGCTGTTTTTT. It codes for CASSSHRGTGELFF.

This sequence joins TRBV5-1 and TRBJ2-1; 7 bases are shared with TRBD2. The CDR3 has 15 residues. The V segment lost 4 bases and the J segment 1 base; nucleotides outside the gene matches: 5. CDR1 SGHRS and CDR2 YFSETQ come from the germline V gene. Here the CDR3 DNA reads TGCGCCAGCAGCGGCGGACTAGGTTCCTACAATGAGCAGTTCTTC. This sequence encodes CASSGGLGSYNEQFF. The variable domain in full, with the rest retrieved from reference TRBV5-1 and TRBJ2-1, is KAGVTQTPRYLIKTRGQQVTLSCSPISGHRSVSWYQQTPGQGLQFLFEYFSETQRNKGNFPGRFSGRQFSNSRSEMNVSTLELGDSALYLCASSGGLGSYNEQFFGPGTRLTVL.

The rearrangement joins TRBV19 to TRBJ1-2, with 9 positions matching TRBD1. Germline V CDR1 and CDR2: LNHDA, SQIVND (reference sequence). The CDR3 is made up of 17 amino acids. V was pared by 6 bases and J by 6 bases, with 17 bases of the junction left unmatched. CDR3 region: CASSMGGGTGTADGYTF. CDR3 nucleotides: TGTGCCAGTAGCATGGGAGGTGGGACAGGGACTGCTGATGGCTACACCTTC.

This clone was seen more than once but under ten times. This chain joins TRBV27 and TRBJ2-7; possible D gene TRBD2, 6 bases. V shed 2 bases and J shed 3 bases, with 17 bases lying between them. The CDR3 contains 16 residues. Germline V gene sequence: CDR1 MNHEY, CDR2 SMNVEV (reference sequence). The CDR3, as DNA: TGTGCCAGCAGTTTAGGTATTCTAGCGCCCATCTACGAGCAGTACTTC. It translates to CASSLGILAPIYEQYF.

The chain joins TRBV10-1 to TRBJ1-6; tentatively, D is TRBD1 (6 bases). The V gene lost 9 bases and the J gene lost 4 bases, with 13 bases spanning the gap. This CDR3 has 14 residues. The germline gives CDR1 WNHNN, CDR2 SYGVQD (reference sequence). The DNA of the CDR3 is TGCGCCAGAAAGAGCAGGGGTTATAATTCACCCCTCCACTTT. Its translation: CARKSRGYNSPLHF.

The genes are TRBV28 and TRBJ1-5; 7 nucleotides agree with TRBD1. The CDR3 totals 14 residues. Germline CDR1 MDHEN, CDR2 SYDVKM. The V gene end was trimmed by 5 bases and the J gene end by 8 bases; junction bases not matched to a gene: 9. CDR3 in amino acids: CASSLTGDREPQHF. CDR3 coding DNA: TGTGCCAGCAGTCTTACAGGGGACCGGGAGCCCCAGCATTTT.

This clone occurred a few times. The chain recombines TRBV7-2 with TRBJ2-3, with D possibly being TRBD2 (5 bases). V gave up 4 bases and J gave up 3 bases, with 11 bases separating them. The CDR3 totals 14 residues. The germline V gene encodes CDR1 SGHTA and CDR2 FQGNSA. DNA of the CDR3: TGTGCCAGCAGCTCCCCCCGAGGGACAGATACGCAGTATTTT. This encodes CASSSPRGTDTQYF. Full variable domain (remainder filled in from reference TRBV7-2 and TRBJ2-3): GAGVSQSPSNKVTEKGKDVELRCDPISGHTALYWYRQSLGQGLEFLIYFQGNSAPDKSGLPSDRFSAERTGGSVSTLTIQRTQQEDSAVYLCASSSPRGTDTQYFGPGTRLTVL.

The J gene is TRBJ1-1, the V gene TRBV5-4, with a possible D match to TRBD1 (6 bases). Germline lookup yields CDR1 SGHNT and CDR2 YYREEE (reference sequence). CDR3 length equals 13 residues. The V gene lost 7 bases and the J gene lost 4 bases, with 14 bases spanning the gap. CDR3 residues: CASLRTVGTEAFF. The CDR3 DNA follows: TGTGCCAGCCTAAGGACAGTCGGCACTGAAGCTTTCTTT.

This rearrangement joins TRBV6-6 to TRBJ1-2; weak D call: TRBD1 (6 bases). Trimming shortened V by 6 bases and J by 1 base, and 12 bases separated the two germline ends. CDR3 length: 14 residues. The germline V gene encodes CDR1 MNHNY and CDR2 SVGAGI (reference sequence). CDR3 in DNA: TGTGCCAGCAGGCTCCAGGGGATTAACTATGGCTACACCTTC. It specifies CASRLQGINYGYTF.

The rearrangement joins TRBV11-3 to TRBJ1-1; the D is unclear. CDR3 length equals 13 residues. Deletions cut 1 base from V and 4 bases from J, with 7 bases between. Germline values: CDR1 SGHNT, CDR2 YENEEA. The CDR3 nucleotides read TGTGCCAGCAGCTTAGCCGTCAGCACTGAAGCTTTCTTT. Residues: CASSLAVSTEAFF.

CDR3 in amino acids: CASSLQGNEQYF. CDR3 sequence (DNA): TGTGCCAGCAGCCTTCAGGGGAACGAGCAGTACTTC. This rearrangement joins TRBV6-6 to TRBJ2-7, with D tentatively TRBD1 (6 bases). The CDR3 has 12 amino acids. Between the trimmed V and J ends, which lost 6 bases and 5 bases, there was a span of 11 bases. Germline lookup yields CDR1 MNHNY and CDR2 SVGAGI (reference sequence).